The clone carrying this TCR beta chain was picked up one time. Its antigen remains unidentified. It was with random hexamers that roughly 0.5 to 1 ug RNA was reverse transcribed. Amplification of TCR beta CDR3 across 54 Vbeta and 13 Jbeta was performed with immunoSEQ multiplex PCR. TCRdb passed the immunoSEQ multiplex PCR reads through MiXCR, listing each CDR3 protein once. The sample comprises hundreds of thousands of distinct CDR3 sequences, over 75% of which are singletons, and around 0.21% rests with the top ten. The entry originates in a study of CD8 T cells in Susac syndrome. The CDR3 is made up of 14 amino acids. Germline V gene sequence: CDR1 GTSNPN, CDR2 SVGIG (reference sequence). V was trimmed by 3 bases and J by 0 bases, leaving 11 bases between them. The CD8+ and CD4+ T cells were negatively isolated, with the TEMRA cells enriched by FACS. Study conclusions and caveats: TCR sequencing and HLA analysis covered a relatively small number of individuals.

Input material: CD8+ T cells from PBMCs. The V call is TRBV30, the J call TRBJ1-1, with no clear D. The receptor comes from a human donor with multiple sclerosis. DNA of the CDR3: TGTGCCTGGAGGATAGCAGCATTGAACACTGAAGCTTTCTTT. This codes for CAWRIAALNTEAFF.